Below are 21 T cell receptor beta chains sequenced from a single sample in a study of T-cell memory formation after mild COVID-19. TCRdb re-called the 5' RACE reads through MiXCR, storing one row per CDR3 protein. The data hold 200,000 to 250,000 distinct CDR3 sequences, with about 16% observed a single time. The specimen sequenced was PBMCs or a T cell subset sorted from them (not recorded which). The receptors derive from an adult woman who had mild COVID-19 (a few samples of this study predate the infection). Cell type and time point are not known.

This clonotype was found a few times. The rearrangement links TRBV9 to TRBJ2-5; D not resolved. Trimming left V 2 bases short and J 5 bases short, with 16 bases between. Germline V gene sequence: CDR1 SGDLS, CDR2 YYNGEE. The CDR3 spans 15 residues. The CDR3 DNA reads TGTGCCAGCAGCGTCGGGCCCTCACCCGAGGAGACCCAGTACTTC. This encodes CASSVGPSPEETQYF.

This clonotype has just a few counts. The rearrangement links TRBV9 to TRBJ2-2; 8 positions match TRBD1. V was clipped by 2 bases and J by 6 bases; unmatched bases: 9. The CDR3 runs to 16 residues. Germline lookup yields CDR1 SGDLS and CDR2 YYNGEE. The CDR3 nucleotides read TGTGCCAGCAGCGTTCTCGACAGGGGAGTAGCCGGGGAGCTGTTTTTT. Protein sequence: CASSVLDRGVAGELFF.

In its sample, this clonotype was seen a few times. The V gene is TRBV4-1, the J gene TRBJ1-2; D unresolved. The CDR3 loop spans 15 amino acids. V was pared by 2 bases and J by 1 base, with 11 bases between. Per germline, CDR1 MGHRA and CDR2 YSYEKL. The CDR3 DNA reads TGCGCCAGCAGCCAATCGCTTCGCAATAACTATGGCTACACCTTC. It translates to CASSQSLRNNYGYTF.

The J gene is TRBJ2-5, the V gene TRBV7-6; 8 bases are shared with TRBD2. Unmatched junction bases numbered 8, after V lost 3 bases and J lost 2 bases. Germline V gene sequence: CDR1 SGHVS, CDR2 FNYEAQ. The CDR3 runs to 16 residues. The chain's CDR3 is CASSLASAGAQETQYF. CDR3 DNA: TGTGCCAGCAGCTTGGCTTCAGCGGGAGCACAAGAGACCCAGTACTTC.

This clonotype has a handful of counts. This rearrangement joins TRBV29-1 to TRBJ1-2; 11 bases map to TRBD1. V shed 6 bases and J 7 bases; nucleotides not matched to a gene: 10. The germline V gene encodes CDR1 SQVTM and CDR2 ANQGSEA. The CDR3 contains 14 residues. CDR3: CSVSPGQGVGGYTF. Here the CDR3 DNA reads TGCAGCGTCTCCCCGGGACAGGGGGTTGGTGGCTACACCTTC.

The chain employs TRBV2 and TRBJ1-1; 9 bases line up with TRBD1. This CDR3 comprises 14 residues. The ends lost 5 bases at V and 10 bases at J; junction bases unmatched: 11. Per germline, CDR1 SNHLY and CDR2 FYNNEI. CDR3 sequence (DNA): TGTGCCAGCAGTTTGGACAGGGGAGACCTAGGAGCTTTCTTT. Amino acids: CASSLDRGDLGAFF.

This clonotype was detected only a few times. CDR3 DNA sequence: TGCAGTGCTCCGGGACTAGCTTCGGTAGATACGCAGTATTTT. Its translation: CSAPGLASVDTQYF. V usage is TRBV20-1 and J usage is TRBJ2-3, with TRBD2 matching over 9 bases. In germline, CDR1 is DFQATT, CDR2 SNEGSKA (reference sequence). The CDR3 loop spans 14 amino acids. Trimming cost V 5 bases and J 5 bases; bases outside gene matches: 8.

This clonotype was detected many times. The CDR3 bases are TGTGCCAGCAGCCTAACAACAGCCGACTTTCATTCCTACGAGCAGTACTTC. Translating it yields CASSLTTADFHSYEQYF. V usage is TRBV7-8 and J usage is TRBJ2-7, with D unresolved. There are 17 residues in the CDR3. With 5 bases removed from V and 1 base from J, the gap between germline ends came to 21 bases. The germline V gene encodes CDR1 SGHVS and CDR2 FQNEAQ.

The J gene is TRBJ2-5, the V gene TRBV7-6; a weak D match, TRBD2 (8 bases). The germline CDR1 and CDR2 sequences are SGHVS and FNYEAQ. V lost 5 bases and J 5 bases, leaving 21 bases between the germline ends. The CDR3 sequence is 16 residues long. The CDR3 region has the DNA TGTGCCAGCAGCCTTACTAGCGGCCCCAGGGGGGAGACCCAGTACTTC. The encoded protein is CASSLTSGPRGETQYF.

This clonotype was seen a few times. This sequence joins TRBV30 and TRBJ2-7; D unclear. Germline assignment: CDR1 GTSNPN and CDR2 SVGIG (reference sequence). The CDR3 totals 11 residues. The V end was cut by 1 base, the J end by 4 bases, with 5 bases between. The CDR3 sequence: CAWSGGYEQYF. CDR3 DNA sequence: TGTGCCTGGAGTGGGGGATACGAGCAGTACTTC.

This clonotype was counted a few times. This chain joins TRBV5-1 and TRBJ1-2, with TRBD1 matching 10 bases. This CDR3 has 21 amino acids. Germline V gene sequence: CDR1 SGHRS, CDR2 YFSETQ. Trimming at V came to 2 bases and at J to 9 bases, leaving 28 bases not matched to a gene. CDR3 loop: CASSFLPPRPGTGDPRRSYTF. The CDR3 DNA reads as TGCGCCAGCAGCTTTCTTCCACCAAGACCCGGGACAGGGGATCCACGGCGGAGCTACACCTTC.

Ten or more counts support this clonotype. V and J are TRBV27 and TRBJ2-2, with D unclear. This CDR3 has 12 amino acids. V lost 7 bases and J lost 6, with 9 bases in between. Germline lookup yields CDR1 MNHEY and CDR2 SMNVEV (reference sequence). CDR3 coding DNA: TGTGCCAGCACGCGGCCCCCCGGGGAGCTGTTTTTT. This sequence encodes CASTRPPGELFF.

There are many counts of this clonotype. The CDR3 sequence: CASSLAGGTNTEAFF. The CDR3 nucleotides read TGTGCCAGCAGCTTAGCGGGGGGGACGAACACTGAAGCTTTCTTT. This rearrangement joins TRBV7-8 to TRBJ1-1; D may be TRBD1 (5 bases). The V gene lost 0 bases and the J gene lost 1 base, with 9 bases spanning the gap. CDR1 and CDR2 (germline): SGHVS, FQNEAQ. The CDR3 extends over 15 amino acids.

This clonotype was seen a few times. The V and J genes are TRBV7-2 and TRBJ2-3; D is perhaps TRBD2 (5 bases). Germline-derived CDR1 and CDR2 are SGHTA and FQGNSA. The CDR3 consists of 16 residues. Trimming pared 1 base from V and 8 bases from J, leaving 19 bases between. CDR3 nucleotide sequence: TGTGCCAGCAGCTTAGTAAGCGGTCCTAATGGTGGTACGCAGTATTTT. Protein product: CASSLVSGPNGGTQYF.

This rearrangement joins TRBV12-3 or TRBV12-4 to TRBJ2-2; D is possibly TRBD1 (6 bases). V was cut by 5 bases and J by 4 bases, with 14 bases left in between. The CDR3 spans 15 residues. The CDR3 region is CASSNGQGSTGELFF. CDR3 coding DNA: TGTGCCAGCAGTAACGGCCAGGGGTCCACCGGGGAGCTGTTTTTT.

The table lists this clonotype with a few counts. The chain recombines TRBV3-1 with TRBJ1-4; 8 positions match TRBD1. CDR1 LGHDT and CDR2 YNNKEL come from the germline V gene (reference sequence). The CDR3 totals 15 residues. The V segment lost 4 bases and the J segment 6 bases; nucleotides outside the gene matches: 7. In DNA form, the CDR3 reads TGTGCCAGCAGCCGAGGACAGGGCGTCGATGAAAAACTGTTTTTT. Amino acid sequence: CASSRGQGVDEKLFF.

This clonotype has ten or more counts. This CDR3 is CASSLASKIQETQYF. The CDR3 DNA sequence: TGCGCCAGCAGCTTGGCTAGCAAAATCCAAGAGACCCAGTACTTC. The gene calls are TRBV5-1 and TRBJ2-5, with TRBD2 as a possible D gene (5 bases). Between the trimmed V and J ends, which lost 0 bases and 1 base, there was a span of 10 bases. Per germline, CDR1 SGHRS and CDR2 YFSETQ. CDR3 length: 15 residues.

This sequence joins TRBV15 and TRBJ2-6, with D unresolved. The CDR3 is 16 residues long. Germline CDR1 reads LNHNV; CDR2 reads YYDKDF (reference sequence). Deletions cut 0 bases from V and 0 bases from J, with 6 bases between. The CDR3 loop reads CATSRDRPSGANVLTF. Here the CDR3 DNA reads TGTGCCACCAGCAGAGATAGGCCCTCTGGGGCCAACGTCCTGACTTTC. The complete variable domain, with remaining parts taken from reference TRBV15 and TRBJ2-6, reads DAMVIQNPRYQVTQFGKPVTLSCSQTLNHNVMYWYQQKSSQAPKLLFHYYDKDFNNEADTPDNFQSRRPNTSFCFLDIRSPGLGDTAMYLCATSRDRPSGANVLTFGAGSRLTVL.

This rearrangement joins TRBV7-9 to TRBJ1-2, with no clear D. Per the germline V gene, CDR1 is SEHNR and CDR2 is FQNEAQ (reference sequence). CDR3 size: 13 residues. Trimming shortened V by 5 bases and J by 4 bases, and 11 bases separated the two germline ends. CDR3 DNA sequence: TGTGCCAGCAGCACCGACGGACCCTATGGCTACACCTTC. Its translation is CASSTDGPYGYTF.

This sequence joins TRBV27 and TRBJ2-7, with TRBD2 matching 8 bases. Germline V lookup: CDR1 MNHEY, CDR2 SMNVEV (reference sequence). The ends lost 6 bases at V and 7 bases at J; junction bases unmatched: 14. This CDR3 has 15 residues. CDR3 sequence (DNA): TGTGCCAGCAGAAGGAGTACCGGGGGGGCCTGGGAGCAGTACTTC. Protein sequence: CASRRSTGGAWEQYF.

This clonotype was seen only a few times. V and J are TRBV7-3 and TRBJ1-2; D possibly corresponds to TRBD1 (5 bases). The germline V and J ends were trimmed by 5 bases and 8 bases, with 15 bases remaining between them. The germline V gene has CDR1 SGHTA and CDR2 FQGTGA. There are 13 residues in the CDR3. DNA for the CDR3: TGTGCCAGCAGCCGGGGCGAATTGGACGGCTACACCTTC. Protein: CASSRGELDGYTF. The full variable domain, in which reference TRBV7-3 and TRBJ1-2 provide the parts outside the CDR3, is GAGVSQTPSNKVTEKGKYVELRCDPISGHTALYWYRQSLGQGPEFLIYFQGTGAADDSGLPNDRFFAVRPEGSVSTLKIQRTERGDSAVYLCASSRGELDGYTFGSGTRLTVV.